The 30 T cell receptor beta chains below were found in one sample sequenced in a study of neurological immune-mediated disorders. TCRdb recomputed calls from the 5' RACE reads with MiXCR, one row per CDR3 protein. Of 130,000 or so distinct CDR3 sequences listed, around 3% are singletons. The sample was PBMCs. Receptors originate from a woman aged 25 to 39 with multiple sclerosis.

Points on this clonotype: This sequence may be a read error, since a much larger clone differs from it by one base. The rearrangement joins TRBV28 to TRBJ2-4; D remains ambiguous. CDR1 is MDHEN and CDR2 is SYDVKM in the germline V gene. The CDR3 sequence is 13 residues long. Trimming cost V 5 bases and J 3 bases, with 8 bases left between them. The CDR3 region is CASSPSDKNIQYF. Written as DNA, the CDR3 is TGTGCCAGCAGTCCAAGCGACAAAAACATTCAGTACTTC.

About this clonotype itself: The germline gene is not matched at one end of the junction; a read error may be the cause. The gene calls are TRBV9 and TRBJ2-3; 7 bases map to TRBD2. The CDR3 runs 11 residues. The V gene's germline CDR1 is SGDLS and CDR2 YYNGEE. The CDR3 region has the DNA TGTGACAGCGGGGACCCAGATACGCAGTATTTT. This codes for CDSGDPDTQYF.

This clonotype was detected many times. The genes are TRBV3-1 and TRBJ2-6; no reliable D call. Trimming took 3 bases from V and 0 from J, leaving 6 bases between them. There are 15 residues in the CDR3. Germline CDR1 reads LGHDT; CDR2 reads YNNKEL (reference sequence). The CDR3 loop is CASSQTVSGANVLTF. CDR3 in DNA: TGTGCCAGCAGCCAGACCGTCTCTGGGGCCAACGTCCTGACTTTC.

At least ten counts were recorded for this clonotype. For the CDR3, the DNA is TGTGCTAGTCGTCCCGGGACAGGGTTCGACGAGCAGTACTTC. This gives the protein CASRPGTGFDEQYF. The V call is TRBV12-5, the J call TRBJ2-7; 9 nucleotides line up with TRBD1. Germline V CDR1 and CDR2: LGHNT, FRNRAP. The CDR3 loop spans 14 amino acids. The J segment lost 5 bases and the V segment lost 8 bases, leaving 10 bases of the junction unmatched.

In this sample, this clonotype turned up many times. This chain uses TRBV20-1 with TRBJ2-3; D gene ambiguous. V lost 1 base to trimming and J lost 0 bases, with 11 bases between them. Germline CDR1 is DFQATT and CDR2 is SNEGSKA (reference sequence). The CDR3 spans 15 residues. The CDR3 sequence is CSARVPGTSTDTQYF. CDR3 in DNA: TGCAGTGCTAGAGTCCCAGGCACGAGCACAGATACGCAGTATTTT.

This clonotype was seen repeatedly, ten times or more. The V gene is TRBV6-2 or TRBV6-3, the J gene TRBJ2-1, with 7 bases matching TRBD2. The trim removed 6 bases at V and 2 bases at J, leaving 4 bases unmatched. Germline CDR1 MNHEY, CDR2 SVGEGT. The CDR3 extends over 14 amino acids. The chain's CDR3 is CASSPGTTYNEQFF. In DNA form, the CDR3 reads TGTGCCAGCAGCCCCGGGACTACCTACAATGAGCAGTTCTTC.

This clonotype showed up many times. The chain has TRBV29-1 and TRBJ2-5; the D gene is possibly TRBD2 (6 bases). The CDR3 consists of 13 residues. V lost 7 bases and J 0 bases, leaving 12 bases between the germline ends. Germline-derived CDR1 and CDR2 are SQVTM and ANQGSEA. The CDR3 region has the DNA TGCAGCGCCAGCGGGCAAAACCAAGAGACCCAGTACTTC. It specifies CSASGQNQETQYF.

This clonotype was counted ten times or more. CDR3 region: CSARAPDSAFSYNEQFF. The DNA for the CDR3 is TGCAGTGCTAGAGCCCCCGACAGTGCCTTCTCCTACAATGAGCAGTTCTTC. This chain links TRBV20-1 with TRBJ2-1; tentative D call: TRBD1 (5 bases). V shed 1 base and J shed 0 bases, with 16 bases lying between them. Germline CDR1 DFQATT, CDR2 SNEGSKA (reference sequence). This CDR3 has 17 amino acids.

This clonotype was counted at least ten times. V is TRBV7-9 and J is TRBJ2-4; unclear D gene. The CDR3 is 17 amino acids. CDR1 SEHNR and CDR2 FQNEAQ come from the germline V gene (reference sequence). Trimming removed 7 bases from V and 0 bases from J, with 19 bases in between. CDR3 coding DNA: TGTGCCAGCACCGATGGCTCCCAGAGACTAGCCAAAAACATTCAGTACTTC. Its translation is CASTDGSQRLAKNIQYF.

This clonotype was seen ten or more times. This chain uses TRBV7-6 with TRBJ2-5, with D unresolved. The CDR3 is made up of 12 amino acids. Germline V CDR1 and CDR2: SGHVS, FNYEAQ. V was shortened by 1 base and J by 4 bases, with 4 bases between the two germline ends. For the CDR3, the DNA is TGTGCCAGCAGCTTAGTAGCAGAGACCCAGTACTTC. Amino acids: CASSLVAETQYF.

There are many counts of this clonotype. This chain uses TRBV6-5 with TRBJ2-2; a possible D gene is TRBD1 (5 bases). This CDR3 region has 15 residues. Trimming cost V 6 bases and J 1 base, with 12 bases left between them. Looked up from germline, CDR1 is MNHEY and CDR2 is SVGAGI. The CDR3 nucleotides are TGTGCCAGCAGGCACGACAGTGTGAACACCGGGGAGCTGTTTTTT. Its protein is CASRHDSVNTGELFF.

This clonotype turned up a few times. This sequence joins TRBV11-2 and TRBJ2-3; 7 positions agree with TRBD1. The CDR3 totals 16 residues. Germline-derived CDR1 and CDR2 are SGHAT and FQNNGV. V lost 1 base to trimming and J lost 3 bases; unmatched junction nucleotides: 7. In nucleotides, the CDR3 is TGTGCCAGCAGCTTAGTGGGACAGATGGAGACAGATACGCAGTATTTT. This codes for CASSLVGQMETDTQYF. The whole variable domain, filled in from reference TRBV11-2 and TRBJ2-3, reads EAGVAQSPRYKIIEKRQSVAFWCNPISGHATLYWYQQILGQGPKLLIQFQNNGVVDDSQLPKDRFSAERLKGVDSTLKIQPAKLEDSAVYLCASSLVGQMETDTQYFGPGTRLTVL.

At least ten counts were recorded for this clonotype. This rearrangement joins TRBV20-1 to TRBJ2-1, with TRBD2 as a possible D gene (5 bases). The CDR3 has 18 amino acids. V lost 0 bases, J lost 0 bases, and 18 bases lay in between. The germline V gene encodes CDR1 DFQATT and CDR2 SNEGSKA (reference sequence). CDR3 nucleotide sequence: TGCAGTGCTAGAGATCTGGTGAGCGGCCTCAGCTCCTACAATGAGCAGTTCTTC. It codes for CSARDLVSGLSSYNEQFF.

Many counts were recorded for this clonotype. The CDR3 protein is CASSSLAGRNTEAFF. The DNA of the CDR3 is TGTGCCAGCAGTTCCCTCGCAGGGAGGAACACTGAAGCTTTCTTT. The chain has TRBV12-3 or TRBV12-4 and TRBJ1-1, with D perhaps matching TRBD1 (5 bases). The CDR3 is 15 amino acids. V was clipped by 4 bases and J by 1 base, with 13 bases between them.

This clonotype has at least ten counts. This chain joins TRBV6-6 and TRBJ1-2; unclear D gene. Trimming removed 8 bases from V and 8 bases from J, with 12 bases in between. Per germline, CDR1 MNHNY and CDR2 SVGAGI (reference sequence). This CDR3 contains 11 residues. The CDR3: CASLTMQGYTF. In DNA form, the CDR3 reads TGTGCCAGCCTGACCATGCAAGGCTACACCTTC.

This clonotype was recorded many times. This sequence joins TRBV5-1 and TRBJ2-7; TRBD1 matches 7 bases. The CDR3 runs 13 residues. Germline assignment: CDR1 SGHRS and CDR2 YFSETQ. V lost 4 bases and J lost 7; bases outside the gene matches: 8. CDR3: CASSRDSGLEQYF. The CDR3 coding sequence is TGCGCCAGCAGCCGGGACAGCGGTCTTGAGCAGTACTTC.

This clonotype was picked up many times. The J gene is TRBJ2-1, the V gene TRBV27, with D unclear. Per the germline V gene, CDR1 is MNHEY and CDR2 is SMNVEV (reference sequence). The ends were cut back, 3 bases at V and 2 bases at J, with 14 bases in the middle. This CDR3 has 16 amino acids. The DNA for the CDR3 is TGTGCCAGCAGTTTGATCGGCTTATACACCTACAATGAGCAGTTCTTC. Amino acids: CASSLIGLYTYNEQFF.

The table lists this clonotype with many counts. V is TRBV7-2 and J is TRBJ2-1; 8 positions match TRBD2. The CDR3 totals 15 residues. V lost 6 bases and J lost 7; bases outside the gene matches: 11. Germline values: CDR1 SGHTA, CDR2 FQGNSA. The CDR3 here is CASSLPGLVHNEQFF. In DNA form, the CDR3 reads TGTGCCAGCAGTCTCCCGGGACTAGTTCATAATGAGCAGTTCTTC.

The J gene is TRBJ1-2, the V gene TRBV7-8; tentatively, D is TRBD1 (6 bases). The CDR3 is made up of 12 amino acids. The germline V gene encodes CDR1 SGHVS and CDR2 FQNEAQ. V was pared by 4 bases and J by 8 bases, with 11 bases between. The DNA of the CDR3 is TGTGCCAGCAGCTCGGGGCAGGGGGGCTACACCTTC. Translated: CASSSGQGGYTF.

Many counts were recorded for this clonotype. The V call is TRBV7-8, the J call TRBJ2-7; 9 nucleotides agree with TRBD2. Germline V lookup: CDR1 SGHVS, CDR2 FQNEAQ. CDR3 size: 17 residues. The trim removed 1 base at V and 2 bases at J, leaving 9 bases unmatched. CDR3 in DNA: TGTGCCAGCAGCTTAGGGACGACTAGCGGTGTCGCCTACGAGCAGTACTTC. It specifies CASSLGTTSGVAYEQYF.

This clonotype was counted many times. This chain links TRBV19 with TRBJ1-2, with D possibly being TRBD1 (6 bases). Germline V gene data show CDR1 as LNHDA and CDR2 as SQIVND (reference sequence). The length of the CDR3 is 13 residues. V lost 7 bases, J lost 2 bases, and 11 bases lay in between. CDR3 coding DNA: TGTGCCAGTAAATCTGACAGGAACTATGGCTACACCTTC. Translation gives CASKSDRNYGYTF.

This clonotype came up many times. The chain couples TRBV7-9 to TRBJ2-7; D perhaps matches TRBD2 (5 bases). The germline CDR1 and CDR2 sequences are SEHNR and FQNEAQ (reference sequence). V lost 2 bases and J lost 3, with 8 bases in between. This CDR3 has 13 residues. The CDR3 loop is CASSLLASYEQYF. In DNA, the CDR3 is TGTGCCAGCAGCTTACTAGCAAGCTACGAGCAGTACTTC.

This clonotype was detected a few times. This chain uses TRBV12-3 or TRBV12-4 with TRBJ2-3; a weak D match, TRBD2 (5 bases). V was shortened by 5 bases and J by 0 bases, with 15 bases between the two germline ends. The CDR3 extends over 16 amino acids. The DNA of the CDR3 is TGTGCCAGCAGTCCGCCGTGGGAGTCTAGCACAGATACGCAGTATTTT. It specifies CASSPPWESSTDTQYF.

This clonotype was observed at least ten times. The chain has TRBV25-1 and TRBJ1-1; tentatively, D is TRBD1 (6 bases). Germline CDR1 MGHDK, CDR2 SYGVNS. Trimming cost V 6 bases and J 0 bases, with 14 bases left between them. The CDR3 spans 15 residues. The CDR3 protein is CASRGQFPMNTEAFF. The CDR3 DNA reads TGTGCCAGCAGAGGACAGTTCCCTATGAACACTGAAGCTTTCTTT.

This clonotype showed up many times. The chain carries TRBV5-1 and TRBJ2-3; the D is unclear. Looked up from germline, CDR1 is SGHRS and CDR2 is YFSETQ. With 0 bases removed from V and 6 bases from J, the gap between germline ends came to 11 bases. This CDR3 comprises 14 residues. As DNA, the CDR3 is TGCGCCAGCAGCTTGGTCACCTTCGAGGATACGCAGTATTTT. This gives the protein CASSLVTFEDTQYF.

The sample holds many counts of this clonotype. The J gene is TRBJ2-2, the V gene TRBV5-1; 7 positions agree with TRBD2. The CDR3 is 14 amino acids. The V gene's germline CDR1 is SGHRS and CDR2 YFSETQ. Trimming removed 0 bases from V and 13 bases from J; junction bases left unmatched: 9. CDR3 region: CASSLDREAGRLFF. In DNA, the CDR3 is TGCGCCAGCAGCTTGGACCGGGAGGCCGGAAGGCTGTTTTTT.

This clonotype was detected ten times or more. The chain employs TRBV6-5 and TRBJ2-7; either TRBD1 or TRBD2 may fit D (5 bases each). Trimming removed 2 bases at V and 5 bases at J, with 7 bases between. This CDR3 has 12 amino acids. The germline CDR1 and CDR2 sequences are MNHEY and SVGAGI. This CDR3 is CASSYGGNEQYF. CDR3 DNA: TGTGCCAGCAGTTACGGGGGAAACGAGCAGTACTTC.

This chain connects TRBV7-6 to TRBJ1-2; no definite D call. In germline, CDR1 is SGHVS, CDR2 FNYEAQ. The V end was cut by 5 bases, the J end by 0 bases, with 16 bases between. The CDR3 covers 16 residues. The CDR3 is CASSSRELLANYGYTF. The CDR3 DNA is TGTGCCAGCAGCAGCCGGGAACTTTTAGCTAACTATGGCTACACCTTC.

The chain recombines TRBV4-1 with TRBJ2-3; D gene unclear. Looked up from germline, CDR1 is MGHRA and CDR2 is YSYEKL. V was trimmed by 0 bases and J by 2 bases, leaving 6 bases between them. The CDR3 has 14 amino acids. The chain's CDR3 is CASSQEGYTDTQYF. The CDR3 DNA follows: TGCGCCAGCAGCCAAGAGGGCTACACAGATACGCAGTATTTT.

This clonotype was counted many times. The chain joins TRBV6-2 or TRBV6-3 to TRBJ1-2, with D tentatively TRBD1 (5 bases). V was trimmed by 2 bases and J by 4 bases, leaving 8 bases between them. The CDR3 contains 13 residues. Germline CDR1 MNHEY, CDR2 SVGEGT. Written as DNA, the CDR3 is TGTGCCAGCAGTTACGGGGGACTCTATGGCTACACCTTC. Translation gives CASSYGGLYGYTF.